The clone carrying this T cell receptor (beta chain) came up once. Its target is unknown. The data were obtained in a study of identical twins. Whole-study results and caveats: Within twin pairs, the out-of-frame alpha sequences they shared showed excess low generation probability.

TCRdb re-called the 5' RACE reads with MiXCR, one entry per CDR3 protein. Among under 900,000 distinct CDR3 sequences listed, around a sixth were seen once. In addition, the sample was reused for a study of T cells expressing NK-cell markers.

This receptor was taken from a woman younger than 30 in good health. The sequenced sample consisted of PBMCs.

This chain's CDR3 is CASSPPTRTNTEAFF. CDR3 coding DNA: TGTGCCAGCAGCCCGCCGACAAGGACGAACACTGAAGCTTTCTTT. V usage is TRBV5-6 and J usage is TRBJ1-1; the D is unclear. Trimming stripped 4 bases from V and 1 base from J, with 14 bases between. Germline V gene data show CDR1 as SGHDT and CDR2 as YYEEEE. This CDR3 has 15 amino acids.